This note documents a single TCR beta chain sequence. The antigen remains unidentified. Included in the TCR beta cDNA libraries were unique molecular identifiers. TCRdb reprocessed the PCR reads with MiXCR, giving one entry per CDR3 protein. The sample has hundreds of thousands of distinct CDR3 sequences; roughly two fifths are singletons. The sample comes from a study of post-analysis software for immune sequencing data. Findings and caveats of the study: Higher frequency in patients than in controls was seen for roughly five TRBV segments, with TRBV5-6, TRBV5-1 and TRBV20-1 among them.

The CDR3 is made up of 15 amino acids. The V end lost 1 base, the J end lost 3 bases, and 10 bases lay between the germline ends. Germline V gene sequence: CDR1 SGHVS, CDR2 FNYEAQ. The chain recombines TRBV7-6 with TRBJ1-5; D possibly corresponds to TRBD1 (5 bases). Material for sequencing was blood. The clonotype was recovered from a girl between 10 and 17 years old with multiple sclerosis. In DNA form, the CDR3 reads TGTGCCAGCAGCTTAGACCAGGGCCCCAATCAGCCCCAGCATTTT. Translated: CASSLDQGPNQPQHF.